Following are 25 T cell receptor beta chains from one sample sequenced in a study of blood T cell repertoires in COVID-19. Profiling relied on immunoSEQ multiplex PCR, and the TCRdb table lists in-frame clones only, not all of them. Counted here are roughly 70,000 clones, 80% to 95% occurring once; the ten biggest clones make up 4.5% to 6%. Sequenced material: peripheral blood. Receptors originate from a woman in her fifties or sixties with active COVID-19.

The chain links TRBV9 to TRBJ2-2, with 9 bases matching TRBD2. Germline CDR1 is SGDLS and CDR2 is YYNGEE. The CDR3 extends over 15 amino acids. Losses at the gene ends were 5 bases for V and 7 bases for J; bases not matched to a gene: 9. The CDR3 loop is CASSSSGNGFGELFF. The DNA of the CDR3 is TGTGCCAGCAGTTCTAGCGGGAACGGGTTCGGGGAGCTGTTTTTT.

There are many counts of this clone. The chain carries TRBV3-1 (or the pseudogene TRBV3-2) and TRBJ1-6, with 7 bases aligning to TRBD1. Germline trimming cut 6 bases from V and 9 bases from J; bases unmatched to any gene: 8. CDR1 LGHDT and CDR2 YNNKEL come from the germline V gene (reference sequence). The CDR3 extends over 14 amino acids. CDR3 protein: CASSQTGSGSPLHF. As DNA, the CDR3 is TGTGCCAGCAGTCAGACAGGGTCAGGTTCACCCCTCCACTTT.

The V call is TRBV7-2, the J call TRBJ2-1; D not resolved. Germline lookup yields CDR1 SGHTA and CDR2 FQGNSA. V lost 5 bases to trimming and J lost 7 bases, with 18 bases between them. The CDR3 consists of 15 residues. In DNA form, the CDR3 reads TGTGCCAGCAGCCTCCCTATGGTCTCGAGGAATGAGCAGTTCTTC. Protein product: CASSLPMVSRNEQFF. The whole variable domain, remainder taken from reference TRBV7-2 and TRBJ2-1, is GAGVSQSPSNKVTEKGKDVELRCDPISGHTALYWYRQSLGQGLEFLIYFQGNSAPDKSGLPSDRFSAERTGGSVSTLTIQRTQQEDSAVYLCASSLPMVSRNEQFFGPGTRLTVL.

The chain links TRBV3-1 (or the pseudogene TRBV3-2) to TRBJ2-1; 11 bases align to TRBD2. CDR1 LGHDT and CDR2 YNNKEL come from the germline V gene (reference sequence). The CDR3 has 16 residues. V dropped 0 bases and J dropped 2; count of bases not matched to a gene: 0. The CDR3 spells CASSQELAGAYNEQFF. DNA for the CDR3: TGTGCCAGCAGCCAAGAACTAGCGGGAGCCTACAATGAGCAGTTCTTC.

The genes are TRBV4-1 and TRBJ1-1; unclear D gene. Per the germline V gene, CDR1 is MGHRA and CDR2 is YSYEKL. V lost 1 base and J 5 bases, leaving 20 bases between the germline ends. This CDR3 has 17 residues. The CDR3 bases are TGCGCCAGCAGCCAAGCCCCGCAAGGTGTGTTCGGGACTGAAGCTTTCTTT. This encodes CASSQAPQGVFGTEAFF.

CDR3 coding DNA: TGTGCCAGTAGTCCCGGGAGGTCAGGGGGCGCGAACACCGGGGAGCTGTTTTTT. It yields the protein CASSPGRSGGANTGELFF. J is TRBJ2-2 and V is TRBV19; TRBD1 is a possible D gene (8 bases). CDR1 and CDR2 (germline): LNHDA, SQIVND (reference sequence). V gave up 5 bases and J gave up 0 bases, with 19 bases separating them. The CDR3 runs 18 residues.

The CDR3 DNA reads as TGTGCCAGCAGCTTTTCAGGACTAGCGGGAGTAGTAGATACGCAGTATTTT. Translating it yields CASSFSGLAGVVDTQYF. The chain is built from TRBV7-6 and TRBJ2-3, with TRBD2 matching over 13 bases. V dropped 3 bases and J dropped 5; count of bases not matched to a gene: 8. The germline V gene encodes CDR1 SGHVS and CDR2 FNYEAQ. CDR3 size: 17 residues.

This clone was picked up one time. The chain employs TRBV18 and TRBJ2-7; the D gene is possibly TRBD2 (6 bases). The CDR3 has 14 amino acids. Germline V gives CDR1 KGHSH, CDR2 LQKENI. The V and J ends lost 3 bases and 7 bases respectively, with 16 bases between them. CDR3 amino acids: CASSPGLPPEEQYF. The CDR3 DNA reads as TGTGCCAGCTCACCGGGACTCCCCCCTGAAGAGCAGTACTTC. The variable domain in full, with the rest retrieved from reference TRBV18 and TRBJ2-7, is NAGVMQNPRHLVRRRGQEARLRCSPMKGHSHVYWYRQLPEEGLKFMVYLQKENIIDESGMPKERFSAEFPKEGPSILRIQQVVRGDSAAYFCASSPGLPPEEQYFGPGTRLTVT.

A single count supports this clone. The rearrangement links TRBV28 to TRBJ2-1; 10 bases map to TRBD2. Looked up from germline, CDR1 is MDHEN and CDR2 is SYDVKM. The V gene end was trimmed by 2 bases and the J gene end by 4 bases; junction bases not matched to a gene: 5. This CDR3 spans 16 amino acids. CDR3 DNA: TGTGCCAGCAGTTTAAGCGGACTAGCGGAGTACAATGAGCAGTTCTTC. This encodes CASSLSGLAEYNEQFF.

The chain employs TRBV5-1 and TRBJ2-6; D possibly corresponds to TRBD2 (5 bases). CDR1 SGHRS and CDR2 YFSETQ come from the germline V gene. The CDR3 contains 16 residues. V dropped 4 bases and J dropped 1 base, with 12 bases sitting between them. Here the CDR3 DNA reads TGCGCCAGCAGCCACATCTCGGGATCTGGGGCCAACGTCCTGACTTTC. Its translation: CASSHISGSGANVLTF.

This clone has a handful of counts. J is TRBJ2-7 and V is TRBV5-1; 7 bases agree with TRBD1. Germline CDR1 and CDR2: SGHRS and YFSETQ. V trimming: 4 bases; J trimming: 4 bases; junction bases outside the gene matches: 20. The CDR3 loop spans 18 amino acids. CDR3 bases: TGCGCCAGCAGCCCCGGCCTGACAGGGCAACCCTCGGGATACGAGCAGTACTTC. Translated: CASSPGLTGQPSGYEQYF.

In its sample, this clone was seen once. CDR3 amino acids: CASSPRQANSPLHF. DNA for the CDR3: TGTGCCAGCAGTCCTCGACAGGCCAATTCACCCCTCCACTTT. This chain links TRBV6-5 with TRBJ1-6, with D possibly matching TRBD1 (6 bases). V was trimmed by 5 bases and J by 7 bases, leaving 12 bases between them. The CDR3 has 14 amino acids. The germline V gene has CDR1 MNHEY and CDR2 SVGAGI.

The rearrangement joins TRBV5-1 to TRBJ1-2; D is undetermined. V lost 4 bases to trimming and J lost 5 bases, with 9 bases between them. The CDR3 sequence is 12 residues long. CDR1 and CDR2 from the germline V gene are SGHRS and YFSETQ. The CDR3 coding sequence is TGCGCCAGCAGCCTAGGCGGGTATGGCTACACCTTC. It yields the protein CASSLGGYGYTF.

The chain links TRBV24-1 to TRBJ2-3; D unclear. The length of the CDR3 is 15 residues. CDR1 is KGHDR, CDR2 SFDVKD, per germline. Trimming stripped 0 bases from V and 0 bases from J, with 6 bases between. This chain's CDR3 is CATSDLGMSTDTQYF. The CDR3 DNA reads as TGTGCCACCAGTGATTTGGGCATGAGCACAGATACGCAGTATTTT.

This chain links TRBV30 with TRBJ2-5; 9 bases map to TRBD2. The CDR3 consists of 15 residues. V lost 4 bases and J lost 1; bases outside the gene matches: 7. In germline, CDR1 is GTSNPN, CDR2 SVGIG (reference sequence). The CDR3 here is CAWTLAGKIQETQYF. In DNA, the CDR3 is TGTGCCTGGACTCTAGCGGGGAAAATCCAAGAGACCCAGTACTTC.

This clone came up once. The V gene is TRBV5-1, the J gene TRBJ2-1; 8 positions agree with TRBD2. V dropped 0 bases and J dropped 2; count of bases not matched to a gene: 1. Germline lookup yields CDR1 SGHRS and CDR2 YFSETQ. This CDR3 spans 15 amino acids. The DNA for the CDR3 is TGCGCCAGCAGCTTGGTGACTAGCGCCTACAATGAGCAGTTCTTC. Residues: CASSLVTSAYNEQFF.

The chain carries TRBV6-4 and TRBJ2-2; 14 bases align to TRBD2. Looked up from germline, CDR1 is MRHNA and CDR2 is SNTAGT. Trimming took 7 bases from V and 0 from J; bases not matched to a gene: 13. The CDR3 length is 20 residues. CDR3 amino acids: CASKSGTGTSGSANTGELFF. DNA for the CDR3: TGTGCCAGCAAATCCGGGACAGGGACTAGCGGGAGCGCGAACACCGGGGAGCTGTTTTTT.

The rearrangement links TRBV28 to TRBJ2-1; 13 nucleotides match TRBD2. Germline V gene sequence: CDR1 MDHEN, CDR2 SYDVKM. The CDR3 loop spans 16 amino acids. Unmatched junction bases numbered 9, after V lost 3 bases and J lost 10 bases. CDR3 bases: TGTGCCAGCAGTTTGGGCCCGGGACTAGCGGGAAAGGAGCAGTTCTTC. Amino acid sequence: CASSLGPGLAGKEQFF.

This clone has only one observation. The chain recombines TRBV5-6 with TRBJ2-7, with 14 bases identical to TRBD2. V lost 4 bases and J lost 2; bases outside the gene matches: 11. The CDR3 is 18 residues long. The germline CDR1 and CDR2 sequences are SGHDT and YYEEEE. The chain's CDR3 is CASSRTAGLAGDPYEQYF. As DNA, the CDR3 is TGTGCCAGCAGCCGGACGGCGGGACTAGCGGGAGATCCCTACGAGCAGTACTTC. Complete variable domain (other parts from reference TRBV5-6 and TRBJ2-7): DAGVTQSPTHLIKTRGQQVTLRCSPKSGHDTVSWYQQALGQGPQFIFQYYEEEERQRGNFPDRFSGHQFPNYSSELNVNALLLGDSALYLCASSRTAGLAGDPYEQYFGPGTRLTVT.

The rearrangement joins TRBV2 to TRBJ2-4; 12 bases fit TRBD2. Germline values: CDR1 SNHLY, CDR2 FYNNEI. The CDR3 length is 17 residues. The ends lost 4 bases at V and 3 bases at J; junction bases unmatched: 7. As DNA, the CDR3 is TGTGCCAGCAGTGCCCCTAGCGGGAGGGTGGGCAAAAACATTCAGTACTTC. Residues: CASSAPSGRVGKNIQYF.

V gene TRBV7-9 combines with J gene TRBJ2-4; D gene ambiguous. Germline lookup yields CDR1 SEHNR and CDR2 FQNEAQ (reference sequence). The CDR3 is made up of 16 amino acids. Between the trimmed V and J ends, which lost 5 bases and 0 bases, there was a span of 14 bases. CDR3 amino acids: CASSDTVSRAKNIQYF. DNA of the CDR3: TGTGCCAGCAGCGATACCGTTAGCAGAGCCAAAAACATTCAGTACTTC.

The CDR3 loop reads CASARDREGNVLTF. The CDR3 bases are TGTGCCAGCGCGCGGGACAGGGAGGGCAACGTCCTGACTTTC. The chain uses TRBV6-5 and TRBJ2-6; the match to TRBD1 covers 9 bases. The CDR3 extends over 14 amino acids. V was pared by 8 bases and J by 9 bases, with 8 bases of the junction left unmatched. Germline CDR1 MNHEY, CDR2 SVGAGI.

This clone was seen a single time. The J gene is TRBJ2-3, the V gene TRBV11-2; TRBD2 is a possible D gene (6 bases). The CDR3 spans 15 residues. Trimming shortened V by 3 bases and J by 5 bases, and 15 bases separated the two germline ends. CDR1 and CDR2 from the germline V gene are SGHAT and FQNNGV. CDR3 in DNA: TGTGCCAGCAGCTTGAGCGGCCTAGCGAAAGATACGCAGTATTTT. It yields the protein CASSLSGLAKDTQYF.

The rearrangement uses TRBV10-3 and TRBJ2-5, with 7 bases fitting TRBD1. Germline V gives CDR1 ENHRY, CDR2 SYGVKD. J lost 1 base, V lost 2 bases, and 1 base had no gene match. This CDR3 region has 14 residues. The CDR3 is CAISERQGQETQYF. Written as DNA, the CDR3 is TGTGCCATCAGTGAGAGACAGGGCCAAGAGACCCAGTACTTC.

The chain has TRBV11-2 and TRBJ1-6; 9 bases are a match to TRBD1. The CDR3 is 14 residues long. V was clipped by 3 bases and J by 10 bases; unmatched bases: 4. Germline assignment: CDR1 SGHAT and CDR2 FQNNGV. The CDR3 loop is CASSLGQGESPLHF. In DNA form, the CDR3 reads TGTGCCAGCAGCTTGGGACAGGGAGAATCACCCCTCCACTTT.